This T cell receptor beta chain is from a study of T cells in localized non-small cell lung cancer. Method: immunoSEQ multiplex PCR; TCRdb's copy keeps in-frame clones and lacks some. The sample yields approximately 26,000 clones, 75% to 85% seen once. Turning to this clone: Its antigen is currently unknown.

General study points: Compared with tumor, uninvolved adjacent lung displayed greater T cell clonality, ranking highest overall. Among blood samples, higher T cell density accompanied longer overall survival. Median detection of top 100 tumor clones in adjacent lung was over 45 clones.

Sequenced here: peripheral blood, sampled before any cancer treatment. The origin of this receptor is a woman aged 35 to 75 with stage I lung adenocarcinoma.

The CDR3 nucleotides read TGTGCCAGCAGCTTGGACGTGAACACTGAAGCTTTCTTT. Translation: CASSLDVNTEAFF. V gene TRBV5-6 combines with J gene TRBJ1-1; D gene uncertain. This CDR3 comprises 13 residues. V was shortened by 0 bases and J by 0 bases, with 3 bases between the two germline ends. Germline V gene data show CDR1 as SGHDT and CDR2 as YYEEEE.